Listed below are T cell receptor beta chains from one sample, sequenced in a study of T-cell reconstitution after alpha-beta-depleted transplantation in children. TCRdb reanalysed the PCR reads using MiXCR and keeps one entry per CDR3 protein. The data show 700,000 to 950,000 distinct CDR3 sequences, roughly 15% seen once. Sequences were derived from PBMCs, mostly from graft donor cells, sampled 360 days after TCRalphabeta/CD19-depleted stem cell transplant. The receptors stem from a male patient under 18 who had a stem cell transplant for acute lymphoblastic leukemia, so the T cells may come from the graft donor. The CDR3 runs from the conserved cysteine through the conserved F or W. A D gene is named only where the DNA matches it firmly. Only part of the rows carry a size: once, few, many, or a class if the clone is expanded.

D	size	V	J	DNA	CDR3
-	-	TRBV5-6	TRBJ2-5	TGTGCCAGCAGCCGGCGAGCGACTCAAGAGACCCAGTACTTC	CASSRRATQETQYF
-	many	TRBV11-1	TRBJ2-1	TGTGCCAGCAGGCCTAGGGGGTCCCGAATAGGTGAGCAGTTCTTC	CASRPRGSRIGEQFF
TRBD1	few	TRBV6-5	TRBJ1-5	TGTGCCAGCAGGACAGGGTATCAGCCCCAGCATTTT	CASRTGYQPQHF
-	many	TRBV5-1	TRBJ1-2	TGCGCCAGCAGCCTTCCGGGGGCCCGCAACTATGGCTACACCTTC	CASSLPGARNYGYTF
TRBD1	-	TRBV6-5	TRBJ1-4	TGTGCCAGCAGTTACTTGTGGACAGGCCCCTTGAAACTGTTTTTT	CASSYLWTGPLKLFF
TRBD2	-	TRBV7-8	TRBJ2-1	TGTGCCAGCAGCTTAGCGGTCGGGACTAGCAGAAACAATGAGCAGTTCTTC	CASSLAVGTSRNNEQFF
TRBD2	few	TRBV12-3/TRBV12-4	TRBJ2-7	TGTGCCAGCCTTAGCGGGGCCTCCTACGAGCAGTACTTC	CASLSGASYEQYF
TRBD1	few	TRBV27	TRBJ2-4	TGTGCCAGCTCCCCCGGGACAGGGAGGTCTTTGGCCAAAAACATTCAGTACTTC	CASSPGTGRSLAKNIQYF
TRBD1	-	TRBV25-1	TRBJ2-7	TGTGCCAACAGTGAATGGGGGACAGGGGCCTACGAGCAGTACTTC	CANSEWGTGAYEQYF
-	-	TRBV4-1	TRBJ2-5	TGCGCCAGCAGCCAAGCGGTGGAGATTGCGACAGTTTACTTC	CASSQAVEIATVYF
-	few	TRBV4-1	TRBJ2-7	TGCGCCAGCAGCTCCCCCTCCGACGAGCAGTACTTC	CASSSPSDEQYF
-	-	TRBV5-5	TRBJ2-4	TGTGCCAGCAGCTTCGGGGCCTTAGCCAAAAACATTCAGTACTTC	CASSFGALAKNIQYF
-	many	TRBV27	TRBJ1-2	TGTGCCAGCAGTTTATCTCCGGGCAGCCCTAACTATGGCTACACCTTC	CASSLSPGSPNYGYTF
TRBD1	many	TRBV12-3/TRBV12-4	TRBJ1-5	TGTGCCAGCAGTTATGGGGACAGATATCAGCCCCAGCATTTT	CASSYGDRYQPQHF
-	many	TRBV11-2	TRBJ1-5	TGTGCCAGCAGCTTAGATGGGAGGACGGAGCAGCCCCAGCATTTT	CASSLDGRTEQPQHF
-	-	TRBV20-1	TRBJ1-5	TGCAGTGCTAGTGTCTATAGCAATCAGCCCCAGCATTTT	CSASVYSNQPQHF
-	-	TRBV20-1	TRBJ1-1	TGCAGTGCTAGGGACAGTATGAACACTGAAGCTTTCTTT	CSARDSMNTEAFF
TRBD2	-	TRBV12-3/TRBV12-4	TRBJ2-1	TGTGCCAGCAGTCCGATTCCTAGCGGGAGGTTATATGAGCAGTTCTTC	CASSPIPSGRLYEQFF
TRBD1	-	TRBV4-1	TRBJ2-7	TGCGCCAGCAGCCAAATGGGACAGCCCTACGAGCAGTACTTC	CASSQMGQPYEQYF
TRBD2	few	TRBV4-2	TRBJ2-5	TGTGCCAGCAGCCAAGATCGGGGGGTGCAAGAGACCCAGTACTTC	CASSQDRGVQETQYF
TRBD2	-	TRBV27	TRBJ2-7	TGTGCCAGCAGAGGACTAGCGAGGAGAGTTCACGAGCAGTACTTC	CASRGLARRVHEQYF
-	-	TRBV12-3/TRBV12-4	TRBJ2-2	TGTGCCAGCAGTTTTCTAGCTGCGACCGGGGAGCTGTTTTTT	CASSFLAATGELFF
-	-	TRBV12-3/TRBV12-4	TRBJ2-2	TGTGCCAGCATCCCACCTAACACCGGGGAGCTGTTTTTT	CASIPPNTGELFF
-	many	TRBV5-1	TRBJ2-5	TGCGCCAGCAGCTTGGACGTGGAGACCCAGTACTTC	CASSLDVETQYF
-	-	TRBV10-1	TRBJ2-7	TGCGCCAGCAGTGAGTCGGGCCGGGGGCTAGCCTACGAGCAGTACTTC	CASSESGRGLAYEQYF
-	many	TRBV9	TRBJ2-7	TGTGCCAGCAGCGTAGGTAACGTCCCCTACGAGCAGTACTTC	CASSVGNVPYEQYF
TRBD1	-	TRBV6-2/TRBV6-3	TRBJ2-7	TGTGCCAGCCTAATTGACAGGGGGCACTACGAGCAGTACTTC	CASLIDRGHYEQYF
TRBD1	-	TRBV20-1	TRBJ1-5	TGCAGTGCTACCCCCAGGACAGGGGGCAATCAGCCCCAGCATTTT	CSATPRTGGNQPQHF
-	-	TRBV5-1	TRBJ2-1	TGCGCCAGCAGCTTGTTTGTCGGGAGCTCCTACAATGAGCAGTTCTTC	CASSLFVGSSYNEQFF
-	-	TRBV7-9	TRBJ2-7	TGTGCCAGCAGCCTTTTTTCCACGAGCTCCTACGAGCAGTACTTC	CASSLFSTSSYEQYF
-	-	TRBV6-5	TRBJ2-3	TGTGCCAGCAGTTACTCGAGAGGGAGGGGGGCGCAGTATTTT	CASSYSRGRGAQYF
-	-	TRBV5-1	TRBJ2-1	TGCGCCAGCAGCTTGGTCGGGACCCAAATAAATGAGCAGTTCTTC	CASSLVGTQINEQFF
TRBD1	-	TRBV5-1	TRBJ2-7	TGCGCCAGCAGCCCACAGGGGCCCAGCTCCTACGAGCAGTACTTC	CASSPQGPSSYEQYF
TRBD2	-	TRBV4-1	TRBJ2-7	TGCGCCAGCAGCCAAGATGGACTAGCGGGAGGCTACGAGCAGTACTTC	CASSQDGLAGGYEQYF
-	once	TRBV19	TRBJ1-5	TGTGCCAGTAGTATCCTTCGGTGGCAGGCGGGCAATCAGCCCCAGCATTTT	CASSILRWQAGNQPQHF
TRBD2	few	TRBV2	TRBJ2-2	TGTGCCACTAGCGGAGAGTTCACCGGGGAGCTGTTTTTT	CATSGEFTGELFF
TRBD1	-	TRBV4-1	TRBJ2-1	TGCGCCAGCAGCTTTGGACAGGGGGCCCTCAATGAGCAGTTCTTC	CASSFGQGALNEQFF
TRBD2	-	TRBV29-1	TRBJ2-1	TGCAGCGTTTTTCACTCCGGGACTAGCGGGAGATCCTATGAGCAGTTCTTC	CSVFHSGTSGRSYEQFF
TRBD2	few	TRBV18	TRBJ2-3	TGTGCCAGCTCACCTACTACTAGCGGGTACGATACGCAGTATTTT	CASSPTTSGYDTQYF
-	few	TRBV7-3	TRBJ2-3	TGTGCCAGCAGCTTAACCGGAATTCTAACAGATACGCAGTATTTT	CASSLTGILTDTQYF
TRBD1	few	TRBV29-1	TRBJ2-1	TGCAGCGTTGATCGGGACAGGATCAATGAGCAGTTCTTC	CSVDRDRINEQFF
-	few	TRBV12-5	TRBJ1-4	TGTGCTAGTGGTTTGTCCCCTAGGTGGGAGAATGAAAAACTGTTTTTT	CASGLSPRWENEKLFF
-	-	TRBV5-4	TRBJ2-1	TGTGCCAGCAGGGCCATCCCACTCAACAATGAGCAGTTCTTC	CASRAIPLNNEQFF
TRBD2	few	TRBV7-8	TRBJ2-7	TGTGCCAGCAGCTGGGGGAGGGGTGGGAGATACTACGAGCAGTACTTC	CASSWGRGGRYYEQYF
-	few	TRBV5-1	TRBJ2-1	TGCGCCAGCAGCTTGGCGAGTCATAGTGAGCAGTTCTTC	CASSLASHSEQFF
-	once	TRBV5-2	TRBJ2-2	TGTGCCAGCAACTTGGGGACAGGGGGGGACACCGGGGAGCTGTTTTTT	CASNLGTGGDTGELFF
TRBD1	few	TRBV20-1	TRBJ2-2	TGCAGTGCCCGGACAGGGACCACCGGGGAGCTGTTTTTT	CSARTGTTGELFF
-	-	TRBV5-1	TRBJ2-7	TGCGCCAGCAGCCTAGAGGACGGATACGAGCAGTACTTC	CASSLEDGYEQYF
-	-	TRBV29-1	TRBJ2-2	TGCAGCGTTGAAAGGCTAGCGAACACCGGGGAGCTGTTTTTT	CSVERLANTGELFF
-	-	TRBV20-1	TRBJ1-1	TGCAGTGCTAGTCAGGGTCTGGACACTGAAGCTTTCTTT	CSASQGLDTEAFF
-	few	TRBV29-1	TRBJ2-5	TGCAGCGTTGAAGACCCGCAGCTAATAGTGAAAGAGACCCAGTACTTC	CSVEDPQLIVKETQYF
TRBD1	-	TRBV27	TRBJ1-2	TGTGCCAGCAGTTTAAGCCCAATCAGGGGGTCGGAATATGGCTACACCTTC	CASSLSPIRGSEYGYTF
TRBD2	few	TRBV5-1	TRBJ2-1	TGCGCCAGCAGCTTGGTGGGACTAGCGTCAATCAGCTCCTACAATGAGCAGTTCTTC	CASSLVGLASISSYNEQFF
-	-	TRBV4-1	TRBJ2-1	TGCGCCAGCAGCCTACAACAGACGAAGGGTGAGCAGTTCTTC	CASSLQQTKGEQFF